Shown below are 26 T cell receptor beta chains from a single sample sequenced in a study of OX40 agonist ivuxolimab in advanced cancers. Data came from immunoSEQ multiplex PCR; TCRdb stores just in-frame clones and leaves some out. Among 44,000 or so clones listed, roughly 90% were seen once. The source was CD4+ or CD8+ T cells sorted from blood, collected in a trial of the OX40 agonist ivuxolimab. The receptor source for this set is an adult with an advanced solid tumor such as melanoma, head and neck, liver or kidney cancer.

The V gene is TRBV2, the J gene TRBJ1-5, with a possible D match to TRBD1 (6 bases). Germline V CDR1 and CDR2: SNHLY, FYNNEI. The CDR3 totals 17 residues. V was shortened by 7 bases and J by 7 bases, with 26 bases between the two germline ends. The CDR3 sequence: CASTERVAGAPSQPQHF. The CDR3 DNA reads as TGTGCCAGCACCGAAAGGGTGGCAGGGGCCCCGAGCCAGCCCCAGCATTTT. The whole variable domain, filled in from reference TRBV2 and TRBJ1-5, reads EPEVTQTPSHQVTQMGQEVILRCVPISNHLYFYWYRQILGQKVEFLVSFYNNEISEKSEIFDDQFSVERPDGSNFTLKIRSTKLEDSAMYFCASTERVAGAPSQPQHFGDGTRLSIL.

The rearrangement uses TRBV5-5 and TRBJ1-1; D gene uncertain. V was pared by 4 bases and J by 3 bases, with 4 bases between. The CDR3 loop spans 11 amino acids. Looked up from germline, CDR1 is SGHKS and CDR2 is YYEKEE (reference sequence). The CDR3 DNA is TGTGCCAGCAGCCAGGACACTGAAGCTTTCTTT. Its translation: CASSQDTEAFF.

The CDR3 DNA reads TGTGCCAGCAGTTTCGACAGGTTAAAATATCAGCCCCAGCATTTT. Protein: CASSFDRLKYQPQHF. The J gene is TRBJ1-5, the V gene TRBV13; D is possibly TRBD1 (6 bases). This CDR3 spans 15 amino acids. V was cut by 6 bases and J by 5 bases, with 17 bases left in between. The germline gives CDR1 PRHDT, CDR2 FYEKMQ (reference sequence).

The chain uses TRBV9 and TRBJ1-2; tentative D call: TRBD1 (5 bases). Germline-derived CDR1 and CDR2 are SGDLS and YYNGEE. The CDR3 spans 14 residues. Trimming left V 0 bases short and J 3 bases short, with 9 bases between. The CDR3 loop reads CASSVGQGHYGYTF. In DNA, the CDR3 is TGTGCCAGCAGCGTAGGTCAGGGCCACTATGGCTACACCTTC.

The chain employs TRBV4-1 and TRBJ2-3; 9 bases align to TRBD2. Germline CDR1 is MGHRA and CDR2 is YSYEKL. This CDR3 is built from 16 residues. J lost 5 bases, V lost 4 bases, and 10 bases had no gene match. This CDR3 reads CASSPIGGGAKDTQYF. The CDR3, as DNA: TGCGCCAGCAGCCCCATCGGCGGGGGGGCGAAAGATACGCAGTATTTT.

This chain uses TRBV27 with TRBJ2-4; the D is unclear. Trimming left V 0 bases short and J 5 bases short, with 11 bases between. This CDR3 comprises 15 residues. CDR1 is MNHEY and CDR2 is SMNVEV in the germline V gene (reference sequence). CDR3 nucleotides: TGTGCCAGCAGTTTATCGGGGTATGGGCAAAACATTCAGTACTTC. This translates into CASSLSGYGQNIQYF.

This clone was seen just once. The rearrangement uses TRBV27 and TRBJ2-7; D uncertain. The CDR3 covers 13 residues. The V gene's germline CDR1 is MNHEY and CDR2 SMNVEV (reference sequence). V dropped 4 bases and J dropped 1 base, with 8 bases sitting between them. The CDR3 loop is CASSSGVSYEQYF. The CDR3 nucleotides read TGTGCCAGCAGTTCCGGAGTTTCCTACGAGCAGTACTTC.

The chain recombines TRBV10-2 with TRBJ1-2; D perhaps matches TRBD1 (6 bases). CDR1 and CDR2 from the germline V gene are WSHSY and SAAADI. Trimming stripped 8 bases from V and 3 bases from J, with 13 bases between. CDR3 length equals 13 residues. This chain's CDR3 is CASGIGGDYGYTF. The DNA of the CDR3 is TGCGCCAGCGGTATCGGGGGCGACTATGGCTACACCTTC.

The V call is TRBV13, the J call TRBJ1-6; tentatively, D is TRBD1 (6 bases). This CDR3 has 16 amino acids. Trimming left V 3 bases short and J 5 bases short, with 14 bases between. Germline assignment: CDR1 PRHDT and CDR2 FYEKMQ (reference sequence). The CDR3 reads CASSFRGGRDNSPLHF. The CDR3 coding sequence is TGTGCCAGCAGCTTCAGAGGGGGAAGGGATAATTCACCCCTCCACTTT. Combining the CDR3 with reference TRBV13 and TRBJ1-6 gives the whole variable domain AAGVIQSPRHLIKEKRETATLKCYPIPRHDTVYWYQQGPGQDPQFLISFYEKMQSDKGSIPDRFSAQQFSDYHSELNMSSLELGDSALYFCASSFRGGRDNSPLHFGNGTRLTVT.

V gene TRBV10-1 combines with J gene TRBJ2-3, with D perhaps given as TRBD1 or TRBD2 (6 bases each). Trimming pared 8 bases from V and 1 base from J, leaving 19 bases between. The germline V gene has CDR1 WNHNN and CDR2 SYGVQD (reference sequence). CDR3 length: 16 residues. CDR3 loop: CASPKGDSECTDTQYF. As DNA, the CDR3 is TGCGCCAGCCCGAAGGGGGACTCCGAATGCACAGATACGCAGTATTTT.

The J gene is TRBJ2-2, the V gene TRBV5-4; 7 nucleotides match TRBD2. Germline assignment: CDR1 SGHNT and CDR2 YYREEE (reference sequence). With V trimmed by 4 bases and J by 2 bases, 5 bases remained unmatched. The CDR3 length is 15 residues. The CDR3 DNA sequence: TGTGCCAGCAGCCCGGGACTACGCAACACCGGGGAGCTGTTTTTT. Its translation is CASSPGLRNTGELFF.

The V gene is TRBV27, the J gene TRBJ2-1; 8 bases are shared with TRBD2. There are 14 residues in the CDR3. The germline V gene has CDR1 MNHEY and CDR2 SMNVEV (reference sequence). After removal of 8 bases from V and 8 bases from J, the junction contained 11 bases not matched to a gene. CDR3: CASSPGGGRDEQFF. DNA of the CDR3: TGTGCCAGCTCACCCGGGGGGGGGCGCGATGAGCAGTTCTTC.

The DNA for the CDR3 is TGTGCCAGCAGCTTAGGCGCAGATCTCACAGATACGCAGTATTTT. It yields the protein CASSLGADLTDTQYF. The chain recombines TRBV11-2 with TRBJ2-3; no reliable D call. V lost 1 base, J lost 2 bases, and 10 bases lay in between. The CDR3 runs 15 residues. Germline CDR1 reads SGHAT; CDR2 reads FQNNGV.

The V and J genes are TRBV6-5 and TRBJ2-7, with 7 nucleotides matching TRBD2. The V gene end was trimmed by 4 bases and the J gene end by 2 bases; junction bases not matched to a gene: 2. This CDR3 is built from 13 residues. CDR1 and CDR2 (germline): MNHEY, SVGAGI. CDR3: CASSFREAYEQYF. The CDR3 DNA sequence: TGTGCCAGCAGTTTCCGGGAGGCCTACGAGCAGTACTTC.

The J gene is TRBJ2-2, the V gene TRBV7-9; 11 bases fit TRBD1. J lost 6 bases, V lost 5 bases, and 5 bases had no gene match. CDR1 is SEHNR, CDR2 FQNEAQ, per germline (reference sequence). The CDR3 loop spans 15 amino acids. CDR3 amino acids: CASSPPGQGAGELFF. The CDR3 DNA is TGTGCCAGCAGCCCGCCGGGACAGGGGGCCGGGGAGCTGTTTTTT.

This clone was counted a few times. In DNA, the CDR3 is TGTGCCAGCAGTGAGGGAAACCCATATGGCTACACCTTC. Translated: CASSEGNPYGYTF. This chain links TRBV6-5 with TRBJ1-2; D unclear. CDR3 length: 13 amino acids. With 5 bases removed from V and 5 bases from J, the gap between germline ends came to 12 bases. Germline V gene data show CDR1 as MNHEY and CDR2 as SVGAGI.

The chain recombines TRBV6-6 with TRBJ2-7; perhaps TRBD2 as D (6 bases). Deletions cut 0 bases from V and 6 bases from J, with 9 bases between. This CDR3 is 13 amino acids long. The germline gives CDR1 MNHNY, CDR2 SVGAGI (reference sequence). Here the CDR3 reads CASSYSRRGEQYF. The CDR3 DNA reads TGTGCCAGCAGTTACTCTCGGAGGGGCGAGCAGTACTTC.

This chain links TRBV28 with TRBJ1-6, with D uncertain. From germline, CDR1 is MDHEN and CDR2 SYDVKM. The CDR3 totals 14 residues. Trimming shortened V by 2 bases and J by 14 bases, and 16 bases separated the two germline ends. The CDR3 loop reads CASSLTDTLGALHF. The CDR3 region has the DNA TGTGCCAGCAGTTTAACCGACACCCTTGGGGCCCTCCACTTT.

V gene TRBV5-6 combines with J gene TRBJ1-6; D is unresolved. V was trimmed by 2 bases and J by 12 bases, leaving 12 bases between them. Per the germline V gene, CDR1 is SGHDT and CDR2 is YYEEEE. This CDR3 spans 13 amino acids. The CDR3 coding sequence is TGTGCCAGCAGCTTAACCGGAGGAGGACCCCTCCACTTT. Translation gives CASSLTGGGPLHF.

The J gene is TRBJ1-1, the V gene TRBV19; D gene ambiguous. V lost 7 bases and J lost 2, with 11 bases in between. The CDR3 runs to 13 residues. Per germline, CDR1 LNHDA and CDR2 SQIVND (reference sequence). The CDR3 reads CASTSTGNTEAFF. The CDR3 coding sequence is TGTGCCAGTACCTCGACTGGTAACACTGAAGCTTTCTTT.

This rearrangement joins TRBV29-1 to TRBJ1-4, with D uncertain. Germline CDR1 is SQVTM and CDR2 is ANQGSEA. Trimming pared 5 bases from V and 7 bases from J, leaving 17 bases between. The length of the CDR3 is 14 residues. CDR3 DNA sequence: TGCAGCGTTTCCTCTGAAGCGGGTTTTGAAAAACTGTTTTTT. This gives the protein CSVSSEAGFEKLFF.

The J gene is TRBJ2-5, the V gene TRBV25-1; maybe TRBD2 (6 bases). V gave up 5 bases and J gave up 3 bases, with 16 bases separating them. The CDR3 contains 15 residues. The germline V gene encodes CDR1 MGHDK and CDR2 SYGVNS. CDR3 in amino acids: CASSPIYGGEETQYF. The CDR3 coding sequence is TGTGCCAGCAGTCCAATTTACGGAGGGGAAGAGACCCAGTACTTC.

This chain connects TRBV7-9 to TRBJ2-7; possibly TRBD1 or TRBD2 for D (7 bases each). This CDR3 contains 14 residues. Germline CDR1 and CDR2: SEHNR and FQNEAQ (reference sequence). Trimming stripped 6 bases from V and 3 bases from J, with 15 bases between. CDR3: CASSPGGGGYEQYF. In nucleotides, the CDR3 is TGTGCCAGCAGTCCAGGGGGGGGAGGCTACGAGCAGTACTTC.

The sample holds a few counts of this clone. V and J are TRBV28 and TRBJ1-1; D remains unclear. Germline loops: CDR1 MDHEN, CDR2 SYDVKM. The CDR3 runs to 12 residues. V shed 4 bases and J shed 3 bases, with 6 bases lying between them. In DNA, the CDR3 is TGTGCCAGCAGTTCCGAGGACACTGAAGCTTTCTTT. It specifies CASSSEDTEAFF. Looking up the rest from reference TRBV28 and TRBJ1-1 gives the full variable domain: DVKVTQSSRYLVKRTGEKVFLECVQDMDHENMFWYRQDPGLGLRLIYFSYDVKMKEKGDIPEGYSVSREKKERFSLILESASTNQTSMYLCASSSEDTEAFFGQGTRLTVV.

The chain couples TRBV29-1 to TRBJ2-1, with 9 bases lining up with TRBD1. With V trimmed by 1 base and J by 4 bases, 2 bases remained unmatched. The CDR3 extends over 14 amino acids. Per germline, CDR1 SQVTM and CDR2 ANQGSEA. CDR3 in DNA: TGCAGCGTTGAAGGTGGACAGGGGTACAATGAGCAGTTCTTC. Translated, it gives CSVEGGQGYNEQFF.

J is TRBJ2-1 and V is TRBV9, with D perhaps matching TRBD2 (6 bases). The CDR3 contains 15 residues. Germline V CDR1 and CDR2: SGDLS, YYNGEE. Trimming stripped 0 bases from V and 3 bases from J, with 10 bases between. The CDR3 bases are TGTGCCAGCAGCGTAGTTAGCGGAGGCTACAATGAGCAGTTCTTC. Protein: CASSVVSGGYNEQFF.